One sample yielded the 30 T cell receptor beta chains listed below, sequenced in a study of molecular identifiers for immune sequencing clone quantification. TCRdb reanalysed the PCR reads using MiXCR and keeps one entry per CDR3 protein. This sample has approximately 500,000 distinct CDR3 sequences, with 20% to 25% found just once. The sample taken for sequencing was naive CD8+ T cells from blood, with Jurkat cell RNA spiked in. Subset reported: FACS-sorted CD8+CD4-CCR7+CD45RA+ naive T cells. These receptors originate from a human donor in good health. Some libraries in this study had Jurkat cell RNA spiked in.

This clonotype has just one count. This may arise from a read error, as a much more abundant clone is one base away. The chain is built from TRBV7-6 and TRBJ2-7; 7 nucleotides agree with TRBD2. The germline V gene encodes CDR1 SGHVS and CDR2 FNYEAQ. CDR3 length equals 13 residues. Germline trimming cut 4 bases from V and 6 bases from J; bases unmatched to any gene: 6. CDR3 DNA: TGTGCCAGCAGCTCAGGCTGGGGGGGCGAGCAGTACTTC. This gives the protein CASSSGWGGEQYF.

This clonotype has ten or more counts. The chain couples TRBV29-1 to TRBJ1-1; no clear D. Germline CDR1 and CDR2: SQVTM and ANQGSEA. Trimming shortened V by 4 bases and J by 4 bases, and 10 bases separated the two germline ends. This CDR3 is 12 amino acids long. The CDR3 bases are TGCAGCGTTGTAGTGGGTGCCACTGAAGCTTTCTTT. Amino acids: CSVVVGATEAFF.

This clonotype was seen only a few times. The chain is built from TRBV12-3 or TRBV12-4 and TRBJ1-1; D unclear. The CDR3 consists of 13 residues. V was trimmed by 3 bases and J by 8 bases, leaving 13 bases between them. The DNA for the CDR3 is TGTGCCAGCAGTTTCTTCGAAGGCATCGAAGCTTTCTTT. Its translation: CASSFFEGIEAFF.

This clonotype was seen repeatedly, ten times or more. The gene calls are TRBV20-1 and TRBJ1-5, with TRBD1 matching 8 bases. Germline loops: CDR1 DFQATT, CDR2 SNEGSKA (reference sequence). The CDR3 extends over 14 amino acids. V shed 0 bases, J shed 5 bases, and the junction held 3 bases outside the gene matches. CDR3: CSARDRGLYQPQHF. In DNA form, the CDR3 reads TGCAGTGCTAGAGACAGGGGGCTCTATCAGCCCCAGCATTTT.

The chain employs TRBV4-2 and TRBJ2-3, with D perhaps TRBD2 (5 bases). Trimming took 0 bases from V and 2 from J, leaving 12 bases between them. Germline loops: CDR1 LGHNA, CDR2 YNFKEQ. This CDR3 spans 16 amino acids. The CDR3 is CASSQEQGLYTDTQYF. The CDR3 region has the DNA TGTGCCAGCAGCCAAGAGCAAGGACTCTACACAGATACGCAGTATTTT.

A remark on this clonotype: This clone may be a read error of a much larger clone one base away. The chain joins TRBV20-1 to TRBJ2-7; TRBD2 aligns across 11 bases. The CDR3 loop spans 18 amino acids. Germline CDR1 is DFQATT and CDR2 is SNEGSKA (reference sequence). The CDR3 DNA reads TGCAGTGCTAGAGATACTAGCGGGAGCTTTCAACTTTCCTACGTGCAGTACTTC. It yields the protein CSARDTSGSFQLSYVQYF.

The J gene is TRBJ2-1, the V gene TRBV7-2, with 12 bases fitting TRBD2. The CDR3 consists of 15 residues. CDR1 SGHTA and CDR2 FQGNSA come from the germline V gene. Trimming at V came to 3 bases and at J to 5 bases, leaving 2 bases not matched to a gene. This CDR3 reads CASSLTSGGHNEQFF. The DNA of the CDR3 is TGTGCCAGCAGCTTGACTAGCGGGGGTCACAATGAGCAGTTCTTC.

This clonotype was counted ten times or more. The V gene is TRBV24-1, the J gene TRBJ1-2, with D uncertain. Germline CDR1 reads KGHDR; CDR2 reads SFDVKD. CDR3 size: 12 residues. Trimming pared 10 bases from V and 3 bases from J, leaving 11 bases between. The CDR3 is CATSRPDYGYTF. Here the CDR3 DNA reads TGTGCCACAAGTAGGCCGGACTATGGCTACACCTTC.

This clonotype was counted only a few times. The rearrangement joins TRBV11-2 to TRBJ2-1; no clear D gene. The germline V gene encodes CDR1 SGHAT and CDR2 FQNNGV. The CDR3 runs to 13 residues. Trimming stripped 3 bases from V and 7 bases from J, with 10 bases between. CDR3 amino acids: CASSFPSANEQFF. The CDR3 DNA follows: TGTGCCAGCAGCTTCCCTTCGGCAAATGAGCAGTTCTTC.

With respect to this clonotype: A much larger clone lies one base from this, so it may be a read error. CDR3 amino acids: CASSGTENGKLFF. Written as DNA, the CDR3 is TGTGCCAGCTCCGGGACCGAGAATGGAAAACTGTTTTTT. The V call is TRBV18, the J call TRBJ1-4; tentatively, D is TRBD1 (5 bases). Germline V gene lookup returns CDR1 KGHSH and CDR2 LQKENI. The CDR3 covers 13 residues. The complete variable domain, with remaining parts taken from reference TRBV18 and TRBJ1-4, reads NAGVMQNPRHLVRRRGQEARLRCSPMKGHSHVYWYRQLPEEGLKFMVYLQKENIIDESGMPKERFSAEFPKEGPSILRIQQVVRGDSAAYFCASSGTENGKLFFGSGTQLSVL.

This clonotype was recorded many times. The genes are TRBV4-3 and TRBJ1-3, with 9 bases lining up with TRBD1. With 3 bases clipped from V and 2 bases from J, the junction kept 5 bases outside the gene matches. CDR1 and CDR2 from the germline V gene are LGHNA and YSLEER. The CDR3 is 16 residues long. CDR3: CASSHGTGFTGNTIYF. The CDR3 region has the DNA TGCGCCAGCAGCCATGGGACAGGGTTTACTGGAAACACCATATATTTT.

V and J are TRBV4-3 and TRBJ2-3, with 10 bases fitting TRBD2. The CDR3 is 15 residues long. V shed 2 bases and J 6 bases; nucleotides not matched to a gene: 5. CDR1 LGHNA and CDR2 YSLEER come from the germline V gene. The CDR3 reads CASSQTAGGPDTQYF. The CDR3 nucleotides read TGCGCCAGCAGCCAAACAGCGGGAGGGCCGGATACGCAGTATTTT.

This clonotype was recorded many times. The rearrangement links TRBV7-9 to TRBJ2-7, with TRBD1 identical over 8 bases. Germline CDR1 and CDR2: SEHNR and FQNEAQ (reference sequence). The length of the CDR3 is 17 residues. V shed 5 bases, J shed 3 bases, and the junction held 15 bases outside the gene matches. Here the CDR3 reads CASSRTDRGPTGYEQYF. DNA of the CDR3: TGTGCCAGCAGCCGAACCGACAGGGGCCCAACCGGCTACGAGCAGTACTTC.

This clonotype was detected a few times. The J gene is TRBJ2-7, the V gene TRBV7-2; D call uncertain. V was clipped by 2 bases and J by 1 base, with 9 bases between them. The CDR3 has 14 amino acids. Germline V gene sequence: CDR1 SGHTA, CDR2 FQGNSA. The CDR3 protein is CASSLLLFSYEQYF. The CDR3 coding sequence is TGTGCCAGCAGCTTATTGCTATTTTCCTACGAGCAGTACTTC.

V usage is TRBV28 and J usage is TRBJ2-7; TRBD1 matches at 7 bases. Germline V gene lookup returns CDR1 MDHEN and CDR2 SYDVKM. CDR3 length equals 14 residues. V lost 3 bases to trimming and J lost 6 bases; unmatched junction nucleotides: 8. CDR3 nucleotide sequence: TGTGCCAGCAGTTTCCCAAGGGGGCGGAGCGAGCAGTACTTC. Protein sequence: CASSFPRGRSEQYF.

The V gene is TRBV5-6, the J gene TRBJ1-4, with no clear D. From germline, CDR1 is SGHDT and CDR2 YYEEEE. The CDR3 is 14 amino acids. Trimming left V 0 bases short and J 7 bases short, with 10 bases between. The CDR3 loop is CASSLGGRFEKLFF. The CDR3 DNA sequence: TGTGCCAGCAGCTTGGGTGGCCGCTTTGAAAAACTGTTTTTT.

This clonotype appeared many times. The DNA of the CDR3 is TGTGCCAGCAGCTCGACAGGGGGCTCTGAAAAACTGTTTTTT. Translation gives CASSSTGGSEKLFF. This sequence joins TRBV7-9 and TRBJ1-4; 10 nucleotides line up with TRBD1. V lost 4 bases and J lost 7; bases outside the gene matches: 3. This CDR3 region has 14 residues. CDR1 is SEHNR, CDR2 FQNEAQ, per germline (reference sequence).

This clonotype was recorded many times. CDR3 nucleotides: TGCGCCAGCAGCGAGACAGTATGGGGCACTGAAGCTTTCTTT. This sequence encodes CASSETVWGTEAFF. The chain carries TRBV5-1 and TRBJ1-1; possible D gene TRBD1, 5 bases. The CDR3 runs 14 residues. CDR1 and CDR2 (germline): SGHRS, YFSETQ. The V and J ends lost 4 bases and 4 bases respectively, with 14 bases between them.

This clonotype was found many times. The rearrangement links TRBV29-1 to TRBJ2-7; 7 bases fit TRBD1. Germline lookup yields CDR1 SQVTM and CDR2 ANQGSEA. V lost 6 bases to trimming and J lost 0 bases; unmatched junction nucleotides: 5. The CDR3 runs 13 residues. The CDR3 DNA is TGCAGCGTCCGACAGGGCCGCTCCTACGAGCAGTACTTC. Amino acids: CSVRQGRSYEQYF.

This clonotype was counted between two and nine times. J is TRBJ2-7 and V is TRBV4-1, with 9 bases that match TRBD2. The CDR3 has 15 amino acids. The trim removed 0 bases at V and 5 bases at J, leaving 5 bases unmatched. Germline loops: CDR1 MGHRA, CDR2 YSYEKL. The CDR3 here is CASSQESGRYHEQYF. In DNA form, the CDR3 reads TGCGCCAGCAGCCAAGAGAGCGGGAGGTATCACGAGCAGTACTTC.

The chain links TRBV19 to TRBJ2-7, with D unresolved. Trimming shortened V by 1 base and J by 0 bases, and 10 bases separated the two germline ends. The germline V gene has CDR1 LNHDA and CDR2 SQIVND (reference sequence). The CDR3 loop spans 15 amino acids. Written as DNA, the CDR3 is TGTGCCAGTAGTATAGGGGGTGGAGCCTCCTACGAGCAGTACTTC. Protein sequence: CASSIGGGASYEQYF.

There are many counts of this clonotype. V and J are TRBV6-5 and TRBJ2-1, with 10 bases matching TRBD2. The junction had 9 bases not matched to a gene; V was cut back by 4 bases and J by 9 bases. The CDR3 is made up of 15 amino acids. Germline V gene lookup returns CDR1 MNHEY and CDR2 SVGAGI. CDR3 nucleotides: TGTGCCAGCAGTTTCTCGCGGACTAGCGGAGGTGAGCAGTTCTTC. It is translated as CASSFSRTSGGEQFF.

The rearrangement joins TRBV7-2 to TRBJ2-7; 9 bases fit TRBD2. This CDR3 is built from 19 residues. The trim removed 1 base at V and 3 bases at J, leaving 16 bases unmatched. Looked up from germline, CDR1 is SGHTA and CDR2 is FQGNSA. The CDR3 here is CASSLVLGTGGRADYEQYF. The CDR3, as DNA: TGTGCCAGCAGCTTAGTATTAGGGACTGGCGGGAGGGCCGACTACGAGCAGTACTTC.

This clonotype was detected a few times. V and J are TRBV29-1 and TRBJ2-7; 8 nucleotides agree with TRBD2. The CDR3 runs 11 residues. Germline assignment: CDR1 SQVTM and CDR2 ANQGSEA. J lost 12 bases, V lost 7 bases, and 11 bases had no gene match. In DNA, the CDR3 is TGCAGCGCCGCTGGGGTTAGCGGGGTGTACTTC. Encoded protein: CSAAGVSGVYF.

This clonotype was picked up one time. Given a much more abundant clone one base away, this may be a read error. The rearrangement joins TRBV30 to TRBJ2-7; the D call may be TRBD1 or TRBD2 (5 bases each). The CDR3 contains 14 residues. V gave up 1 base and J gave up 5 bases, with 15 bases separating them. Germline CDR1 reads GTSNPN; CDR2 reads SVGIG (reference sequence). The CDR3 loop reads CAWSGRDLGHEQYF. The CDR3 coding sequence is TGTGCCTGGAGTGGCCGGGACCTAGGCCACGAGCAGTACTTC.

The CDR3 region is CASSYSRGLDQPQHF. CDR3 in DNA: TGTGCCAGCAGTTACTCTCGGGGGTTGGATCAGCCCCAGCATTTT. J is TRBJ1-5 and V is TRBV6-2 or TRBV6-3; weak D call: TRBD1 (5 bases). V was clipped by 0 bases and J by 5 bases, with 11 bases between them. This CDR3 has 15 amino acids. CDR1 MNHEY and CDR2 SVGEGT come from the germline V gene.

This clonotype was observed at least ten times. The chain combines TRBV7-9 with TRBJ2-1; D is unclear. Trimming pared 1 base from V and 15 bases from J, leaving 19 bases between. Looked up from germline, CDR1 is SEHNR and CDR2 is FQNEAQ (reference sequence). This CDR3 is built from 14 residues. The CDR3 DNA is TGTGCCAGCAGCTTAGGATATAAGGGCGCTGGTCCGTTCTTC. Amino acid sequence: CASSLGYKGAGPFF. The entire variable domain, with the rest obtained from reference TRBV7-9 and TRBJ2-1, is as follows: DTGVSQNPRHKITKRGQNVTFRCDPISEHNRLYWYRQTLGQGPEFLTYFQNEAQLEKSRLLSDRFSAERPKGSFSTLEIQRTEQGDSAMYLCASSLGYKGAGPFFGPGTRLTVL.

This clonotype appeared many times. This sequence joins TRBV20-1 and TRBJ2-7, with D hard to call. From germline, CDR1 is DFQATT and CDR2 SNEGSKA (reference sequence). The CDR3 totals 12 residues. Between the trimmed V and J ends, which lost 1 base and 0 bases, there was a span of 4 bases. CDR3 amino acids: CSARAHSYEQYF. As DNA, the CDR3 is TGCAGTGCTAGAGCCCACTCCTACGAGCAGTACTTC.

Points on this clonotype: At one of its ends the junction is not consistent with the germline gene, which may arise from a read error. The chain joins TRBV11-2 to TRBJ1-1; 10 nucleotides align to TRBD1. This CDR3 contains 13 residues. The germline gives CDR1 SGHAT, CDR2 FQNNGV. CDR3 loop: CASSLAPGTGALF. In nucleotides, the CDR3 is TGTGCCAGCAGCTTGGCCCCCGGGACAGGGGCTCTCTTT.

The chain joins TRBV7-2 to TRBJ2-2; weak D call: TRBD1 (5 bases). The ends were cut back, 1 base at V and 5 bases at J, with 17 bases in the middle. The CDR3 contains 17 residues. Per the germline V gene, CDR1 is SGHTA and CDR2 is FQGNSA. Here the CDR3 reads CASSLVVSDTSTGELFF. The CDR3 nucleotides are TGTGCCAGCAGCTTAGTGGTCTCGGACACGTCTACCGGGGAGCTGTTTTTT.